This entry concerns a single T cell receptor (beta chain). Antigen unknown. This sample is drawn from a study of CD8 T cells in ankylosing spondylitis. General study points: Before this, some motif variants had been reported in reactive arthritis synovial fluid and blood. The disease-linked clones had a CD8+ phenotype and low blood frequencies. Characteristic of ankylosing spondylitis blood, it appeared, was a TCR beta motif comprising several highly homologous variants.

Quantitative barcoded 5'-RACE was used to prepare TCR beta libraries. MiXCR, run by TCRdb on the 5' RACE reads, gives a single entry per CDR3 protein. Here the sample spans just under 350,000 distinct CDR3 sequences, 14% to 15% being singletons. This CDR3 has 15 residues. The germline V gene has CDR1 SGHKS and CDR2 YYEKEE (reference sequence). V shed 1 base and J 4 bases; nucleotides not matched to a gene: 4. What was sequenced was blood, either unsorted or a sorted T cell fraction (not recorded which). The TCR sequence derives from a male donor with ankylosing spondylitis or in good health (not recorded which). V is TRBV5-5 and J is TRBJ1-5; 8 positions match TRBD1. CDR3 in amino acids: CASSLWDRINQPQHF. In nucleotides, the CDR3 is TGTGCCAGCAGCTTGTGGGACAGGATTAATCAGCCCCAGCATTTT. Together with reference TRBV5-5 and TRBJ1-5, the CDR3 gives the full variable domain: DAGVTQSPTHLIKTRGQQVTLRCSPISGHKSVSWYQQVLGQGPQFIFQYYEKEERGRGNFPDRFSARQFPNYSSELNVNALLLGDSALYLCASSLWDRINQPQHFGDGTRLSIL.